This T cell receptor (beta chain) appears in the sequencing data of a study of T cells in Graves' hyperthyroidism and ophthalmopathy. Notes on the study in general: Within blood appeared most thyroid clonotypes that had expanded above 0.001. From stable hyperthyroidism, ophthalmopathy was separated by a 13 V-J model.

The CDR3 is made up of 14 amino acids. V dropped 3 bases and J dropped 0 bases, with 6 bases sitting between them. TCR beta CDR3 regions were amplified from RNA. During a first-round RT-PCR of the TCR CDR3, the HTBI primer set was used. TCRdb processed the multiplex PCR reads anew with MiXCR; each CDR3 protein has one entry. Of 150,000 or so distinct CDR3 sequences in the sample, roughly a fifth are singletons; the top ten hold roughly 71%. This clonotype was detected many times. Its antigen remains unidentified. Input material: blood. The chain uses TRBV12-3 or TRBV12-4 and TRBJ1-3; no reliable D call. This TCR was sampled from a woman aged 45-65 years with Graves' hyperthyroidism that later progressed to Graves' ophthalmopathy. CDR3 coding DNA: TGTGCCAGCAGTTTTATAAGCTCTGGAAACACCATATATTTT. Amino acid sequence: CASSFISSGNTIYF.